The count of the clone carrying this TCR beta chain is one. Sequenced by immunoSEQ multiplex PCR; TCRdb stores in-frame clones only, minus some. The sample includes some 150,000 clones, around 91% of them seen just once. This specimen belongs to a study of blood T cell repertoires in COVID-19. For the study at large: The United States, Italy and Spain were the sources of the acute and convalescent COVID-19 samples. T cells, B-cell-depleted T cells, or PBMCs supplied cDNA or gDNA.

Trimming pared 2 bases from V and 5 bases from J, leaving 9 bases between. The CDR3 runs to 14 residues. Germline V CDR1 and CDR2: MDHEN, SYDVKM. This TCR was recovered from a woman between 40 and 55 years old with acute or convalescent COVID-19. Source material: peripheral blood. The chain has TRBV28 and TRBJ2-2; no clear D gene. The CDR3 DNA reads TGTGCCAGCAGTTTAGTGCGGCTTACCGGGGAGCTGTTTTTT. Translation gives CASSLVRLTGELFF.